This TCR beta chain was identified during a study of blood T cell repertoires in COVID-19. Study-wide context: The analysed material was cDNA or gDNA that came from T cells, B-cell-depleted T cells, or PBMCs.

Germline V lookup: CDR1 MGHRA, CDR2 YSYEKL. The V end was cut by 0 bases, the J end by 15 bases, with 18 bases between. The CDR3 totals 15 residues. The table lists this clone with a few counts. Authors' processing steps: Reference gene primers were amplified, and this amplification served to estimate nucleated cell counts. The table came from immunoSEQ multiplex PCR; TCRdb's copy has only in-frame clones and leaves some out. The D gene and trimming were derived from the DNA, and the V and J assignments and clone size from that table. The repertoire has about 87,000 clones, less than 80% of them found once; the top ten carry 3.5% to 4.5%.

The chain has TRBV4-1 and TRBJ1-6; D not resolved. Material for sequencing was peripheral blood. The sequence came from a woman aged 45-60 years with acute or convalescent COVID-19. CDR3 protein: CASSQDLETGSLLHF. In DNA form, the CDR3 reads TGCGCCAGCAGCCAAGACTTAGAAACCGGGAGTCTCCTCCACTTT.